This entry lists 13 T cell receptor beta chains sequenced from one sample in a study of radiation and T cells in renal cell carcinoma. The time point is: baseline pretreatment blood. Treatment indicated: 15 Gy SBRT to primary tumor, nephrectomy 4 weeks later. Assay used: immunoSEQ multiplex PCR; TCRdb lists only in-frame clones, some missing. The sample consists of about 130,000 clones, over 75% of them appearing once. The source was blood, collected from a patient whose treatment included radiotherapy and nephrectomy. Receptors were obtained from a woman between 50 and 59 years old with renal cell carcinoma.

The V call is TRBV25-1, the J call TRBJ1-2; no definite D call. V lost 6 bases, J lost 2 bases, and 7 bases lay in between. The CDR3 runs to 12 residues. Germline lookup yields CDR1 MGHDK and CDR2 SYGVNS. CDR3 in DNA: TGTGCCAGCAGGGCCAACAACTATGGCTACACCTTC. Residues: CASRANNYGYTF.

This clone was picked up one time. The same CDR3 can be traced to other DNA sequences in this sample. J is TRBJ1-1 and V is TRBV5-1, with D possibly TRBD1 on 5 matching bases. The CDR3 extends over 14 amino acids. From germline, CDR1 is SGHRS and CDR2 YFSETQ. Trimming took 0 bases from V and 0 from J, leaving 6 bases between them. CDR3 nucleotide sequence: TGCGCCAGCAGCTTGGCAGGGATGAACACTGAAGCTTTCTTT. It yields the protein CASSLAGMNTEAFF.

CDR3 region: CASSLLNRQNYGYTF. As DNA, the CDR3 is TGTGCCAGCAGCTTGCTAAATCGGCAGAACTATGGCTACACCTTC. The chain combines TRBV5-6 with TRBJ1-2; D is undetermined. Germline V gene data show CDR1 as SGHDT and CDR2 as YYEEEE. There are 15 residues in the CDR3. The V end was cut by 1 base, the J end by 2 bases, with 12 bases between.

As DNA, the CDR3 is TGTGCCAGCTCACCCGATATTCCCGGACAGGGAAACTATGGCTACACCTTC. Amino acids: CASSPDIPGQGNYGYTF. The genes are TRBV18 and TRBJ1-2; 8 positions agree with TRBD1. Trimming took 3 bases from V and 2 from J; bases not matched to a gene: 11. This CDR3 has 17 amino acids. Germline assignment: CDR1 KGHSH and CDR2 LQKENI.

The chain combines TRBV6-5 with TRBJ1-1, with unresolved D. This CDR3 has 14 residues. Germline-derived CDR1 and CDR2 are MNHEY and SVGAGI. Deletions cut 4 bases from V and 3 bases from J, with 12 bases between. The CDR3 is CASSSRNMDTEAFF. CDR3 in DNA: TGTGCCAGCAGTTCCCGGAATATGGACACTGAAGCTTTCTTT.

The chain uses TRBV6-1 and TRBJ1-6; possible D gene TRBD1, 5 bases. Germline-derived CDR1 and CDR2 are MNHNS and SASEGT. The CDR3 contains 15 residues. The germline V and J ends were trimmed by 7 bases and 10 bases, with 20 bases remaining between them. The chain's CDR3 is CASNWSQGAESPLHF. As DNA, the CDR3 is TGTGCCAGCAATTGGAGTCAAGGGGCTGAATCACCCCTCCACTTT.

The chain combines TRBV7-2 with TRBJ2-7, with 9 bases identical to TRBD1. The ends lost 5 bases at V and 4 bases at J; junction bases unmatched: 3. Germline CDR1 is SGHTA and CDR2 is FQGNSA. The CDR3 is 13 residues long. CDR3 coding DNA: TGTGCCAGCAGCGCGGACAGGGGTTACGAGCAGTACTTC. It yields the protein CASSADRGYEQYF.

Comments on this clone: The junction departs from germline at one end; a sequencing error may be responsible. This chain uses TRBV5-4 with TRBJ1-1; tentative D call: TRBD1 (5 bases). Germline CDR1 and CDR2: SGHNT and YYREEE (reference sequence). The CDR3 contains 14 residues. The CDR3 DNA is TGCGCCAGCAGTCCAGACAGCCTGAACACTGAAGCTTTCTTT. It translates to CASSPDSLNTEAFF.

V and J are TRBV9 and TRBJ2-5, with 9 bases matching TRBD2. Trimming at V came to 6 bases and at J to 2 bases, leaving 8 bases not matched to a gene. Germline values: CDR1 SGDLS, CDR2 YYNGEE. This CDR3 is 15 amino acids long. The CDR3: CASTSGDIKQETQYF. CDR3 nucleotide sequence: TGTGCCAGCACTAGCGGGGATATAAAACAAGAGACCCAGTACTTC.

This chain joins TRBV29-1 and TRBJ1-1; 7 bases map to TRBD1. V trimming: 5 bases; J trimming: 0 bases; junction bases outside the gene matches: 12. CDR3 size: 16 residues. Germline values: CDR1 SQVTM, CDR2 ANQGSEA. The CDR3 DNA follows: TGCAGCGTTCTCGGACAGGAGGGCAGGATGAACACTGAAGCTTTCTTT. Protein: CSVLGQEGRMNTEAFF.

The V and J genes are TRBV30 and TRBJ1-2; 11 nucleotides align to TRBD1. The V segment lost 7 bases and the J segment 7 bases; nucleotides outside the gene matches: 2. The CDR3 extends over 11 amino acids. In germline, CDR1 is GTSNPN, CDR2 SVGIG (reference sequence). This CDR3 is CALDRGLGYTF. Here the CDR3 DNA reads TGTGCCTTGGACAGGGGGCTTGGCTACACCTTC. Filled out from reference TRBV30 and TRBJ1-2, the complete variable domain reads SQTIHQWPATLVQPVGSPLSLECTVEGTSNPNLYWYRQAAGRGLQLLFYSVGIGQISSEVPQNLSASRPQDRQFILSSKKLLLSDSGFYLCALDRGLGYTFGSGTRLTVV.

The CDR3: CASSEPGGSYNEQFF. CDR3 nucleotide sequence: TGCGCCAGCAGCGAACCAGGAGGGTCCTACAATGAGCAGTTCTTC. The chain recombines TRBV5-1 with TRBJ2-1, with TRBD2 as a possible D gene (6 bases). The germline CDR1 and CDR2 sequences are SGHRS and YFSETQ. The CDR3 length is 15 residues. Trimming cost V 4 bases and J 1 base, with 12 bases left between them.

The chain joins TRBV29-1 to TRBJ1-5; tentative D call: TRBD1 (5 bases). Germline V gives CDR1 SQVTM, CDR2 ANQGSEA. The CDR3 spans 12 residues. The V and J ends lost 0 bases and 9 bases respectively, with 9 bases between them. CDR3 region: CSVEDSGTPQHF. The CDR3 DNA sequence: TGCAGCGTTGAAGATTCAGGGACGCCCCAGCATTTT.